A selection of T cell receptor beta chains follows, all from one sample in a study of blood T cell repertoires in COVID-19. Sequenced by immunoSEQ multiplex PCR; TCRdb stores in-frame clones only, minus some. The repertoire includes more than 10,000 clones, roughly 91% of them detected once, and more than 25% sits in the top ten. Sequenced: peripheral blood. Every receptor here comes from a woman in her 70s with active COVID-19. Both conserved end residues are part of each CDR3. A D gene is named only where the DNA matches it firmly. Not every row has a clone size; where given, it reads once, few, many or a size class.

D gene: -; J gene: TRBJ2-3; clone size: -; V gene: TRBV30; CDR3 DNA: TGTGCCTGGAGATTAGGAGGGAGCAGCACAGATACGCAGTATTTT; CDR3 protein: CAWRLGGSSTDTQYF
D gene: TRBD1; J gene: TRBJ1-6; clone size: -; V gene: TRBV6-5; CDR3 DNA: TGTGCCGGAGGACAGGAAAATAATTCACCCCTCCACTTT; CDR3 protein: CAGGQENNSPLHF
D gene: TRBD2; J gene: TRBJ2-1; clone size: -; V gene: TRBV9; CDR3 DNA: TGTGCCAGCAGCGTGAGCGGGGGGAGCTCCTACAATGAGCAGTTCTTC; CDR3 protein: CASSVSGGSSYNEQFF
D gene: TRBD2; J gene: TRBJ2-3; clone size: -; V gene: TRBV6-2/TRBV6-3; CDR3 DNA: TGTGCCAGCAGTTCCACGACTAGCCGCGTTCCTCCAGATACGCAGTATTTT; CDR3 protein: CASSSTTSRVPPDTQYF
D gene: TRBD1; J gene: TRBJ2-7; clone size: -; V gene: TRBV3-1/TRBV3-2; CDR3 DNA: TGTGCCAGCAGCCAGGGGACAGGGGGCTACGAGCAGTACTTC; CDR3 protein: CASSQGTGGYEQYF
D gene: TRBD2; J gene: TRBJ2-2; clone size: -; V gene: TRBV5-5; CDR3 DNA: TGTGCCAGCAGCTATGCTAGCGGGAGGGCTTCCACCGGGGAGCTGTTTTTT; CDR3 protein: CASSYASGRASTGELFF
D gene: -; J gene: TRBJ2-5; clone size: -; V gene: TRBV7-2; CDR3 DNA: TGTGCCAGCAGCTTAGGAGGGCGCCCTTACTTC; CDR3 protein: CASSLGGRPYF
D gene: TRBD1; J gene: TRBJ1-1; clone size: -; V gene: TRBV18; CDR3 DNA: TGTGCCAGCTCACCGGGGCCGGGACAGGGATTGAACACTGAAGCTTTCTTT; CDR3 protein: CASSPGPGQGLNTEAFF
D gene: -; J gene: TRBJ2-7; clone size: -; V gene: TRBV11-2; CDR3 DNA: TGTGCCAGCAGAGGGGTCGAGCAGTACTTC; CDR3 protein: CASRGVEQYF
D gene: -; J gene: TRBJ2-2; clone size: -; V gene: TRBV10-2; CDR3 DNA: TGCGCCAGCAGGTTGAGCTCCGGGGAGCTGTTTTTT; CDR3 protein: CASRLSSGELFF
D gene: -; J gene: TRBJ1-3; clone size: -; V gene: TRBV19; CDR3 DNA: TGTGCCAGTAGTATCCCTCACTCAGAAGTCGGCGGGAACACCATATATTTT; CDR3 protein: CASSIPHSEVGGNTIYF
D gene: TRBD1; J gene: TRBJ2-7; clone size: -; V gene: TRBV28; CDR3 DNA: TGTGCCAGCACCCGGACAGGGGCGCCATTCGAGCAGTACTTC; CDR3 protein: CASTRTGAPFEQYF
D gene: -; J gene: TRBJ1-6; clone size: -; V gene: TRBV5-4; CDR3 DNA: TGTGCCAGCAGATCCGGGACAAGGGATAATTCACCCCTCCACTTT; CDR3 protein: CASRSGTRDNSPLHF
D gene: -; J gene: TRBJ2-7; clone size: -; V gene: TRBV30; CDR3 DNA: TGTGCCTGGGGGGACTCCTCCTACGAGCAGTACTTC; CDR3 protein: CAWGDSSYEQYF
D gene: TRBD2; J gene: TRBJ2-3; clone size: -; V gene: TRBV10-3; CDR3 DNA: TGTGCCATCAGCTGGACTAGCCGGGGAGATACGCAGTATTTT; CDR3 protein: CAISWTSRGDTQYF
D gene: TRBD2; J gene: TRBJ2-1; clone size: -; V gene: TRBV27; CDR3 DNA: TGTGCCAGCAGTTTAGGTACTAGCGGGACCAATGAGCAGTTCTTC; CDR3 protein: CASSLGTSGTNEQFF
D gene: TRBD2; J gene: TRBJ2-1; clone size: once; V gene: TRBV19; CDR3 DNA: TGTGCCAGTAGTCTCGATAGCGGGAACTACTACAATGAGCAGTTCTTC; CDR3 protein: CASSLDSGNYYNEQFF
D gene: -; J gene: TRBJ1-1; clone size: -; V gene: TRBV3-1/TRBV3-2; CDR3 DNA: TGTGCCAGCAGCCAACTGAATCCAGGGAACACTGAAGCTTTCTTT; CDR3 protein: CASSQLNPGNTEAFF
D gene: -; J gene: TRBJ1-1; clone size: -; V gene: TRBV2; CDR3 DNA: TGTGCCAGCAGTGAAGTGCGTGAAGCTTTCTTT; CDR3 protein: CASSEVREAFF
D gene: -; J gene: TRBJ2-1; clone size: once; V gene: TRBV30; CDR3 DNA: TGTGCCTGGAGTACGAACTCGTACAATGAGCAGTTCTTC; CDR3 protein: CAWSTNSYNEQFF
D gene: -; J gene: TRBJ2-1; clone size: -; V gene: TRBV19; CDR3 DNA: TGTGCCAGTAGTATAGCGGACATAAATGCGGATGAGCAGTTCTTC; CDR3 protein: CASSIADINADEQFF
D gene: -; J gene: TRBJ2-7; clone size: -; V gene: TRBV7-9; CDR3 DNA: TGTGCCAGCAGCCAAGCGGGCAGGGGGTATTCAGCCTACGAGCAGTACTTC; CDR3 protein: CASSQAGRGYSAYEQYF